Shown below are 15 T cell receptor beta chains from a single sample sequenced in a study of T cell repertoires in ileal Crohn's disease. The assay was immunoSEQ multiplex PCR, and TCRdb's table has in-frame clones only and misses some. This sample has about 15,000 clones, with about 76% found just once. Time point indicated: inflamed ileum from the surgical specimen. Sequenced material: ileal tissue. The receptors come from an adult with Crohn's disease.

The chain uses TRBV6-6 and TRBJ1-4; D is possibly TRBD1 (6 bases). The CDR3 contains 16 residues. Germline values: CDR1 MNHNY, CDR2 SVGAGI (reference sequence). Trimming took 6 bases from V and 5 from J, leaving 19 bases between them. CDR3 sequence (DNA): TGTGCCAGCAGCCCCGACATGGGGGCACACAATGAAAAACTGTTTTTT. The encoded protein is CASSPDMGAHNEKLFF.

The rearrangement joins TRBV18 to TRBJ2-1; 10 bases are a match to TRBD2. Per the germline V gene, CDR1 is KGHSH and CDR2 is LQKENI. The CDR3 is 17 residues long. V was clipped by 0 bases and J by 11 bases; unmatched bases: 13. CDR3 in DNA: TGTGCCAGCTCACCACCGGAGACTAGCGGGCCGTTCGTGAAGCAGTTCTTC. Its protein product is CASSPPETSGPFVKQFF.

The rearrangement links TRBV19 to TRBJ1-2; 7 bases match TRBD1. The germline V gene encodes CDR1 LNHDA and CDR2 SQIVND (reference sequence). This CDR3 is 12 amino acids long. Trimming at V came to 7 bases and at J to 6 bases, leaving 5 bases not matched to a gene. As DNA, the CDR3 is TGTGCCAGTATTGGACAGGTGAATGGCTACACCTTC. Its protein product is CASIGQVNGYTF.

This clone was seen just once. The rearrangement joins TRBV4-1 to TRBJ2-3; TRBD2 agrees at 11 bases. Germline V gives CDR1 MGHRA, CDR2 YSYEKL. The CDR3 covers 18 residues. Losses at the gene ends were 0 bases for V and 6 bases for J; bases not matched to a gene: 11. The CDR3 sequence is CASSQDRISGGARDTQYF. The CDR3, as DNA: TGCGCCAGCAGCCAAGATCGCATTAGCGGGGGGGCCAGGGATACGCAGTATTTT.

This sequence joins TRBV4-1 and TRBJ1-5; D uncertain. CDR1 MGHRA and CDR2 YSYEKL come from the germline V gene. The V end lost 0 bases, the J end lost 1 base, and 10 bases lay between the germline ends. The CDR3 has 16 residues. CDR3 loop: CASSQDFARSNQPQHF. CDR3 sequence (DNA): TGCGCCAGCAGCCAAGATTTCGCCAGAAGCAATCAGCCCCAGCATTTT.

The chain has TRBV28 and TRBJ2-3; D gene uncertain. Germline CDR1 is MDHEN and CDR2 is SYDVKM. The CDR3 consists of 14 residues. V was trimmed by 4 bases and J by 3 bases, leaving 11 bases between them. The CDR3 bases are TGTGCCAGCAGTTCCCTCGCAGGAACAGATACGCAGTATTTT. Translating gives CASSSLAGTDTQYF.

This chain joins TRBV27 and TRBJ2-1; TRBD2 might be the D (5 bases). V gave up 0 bases and J gave up 5 bases, with 8 bases separating them. There are 14 residues in the CDR3. Germline V gene data show CDR1 as MNHEY and CDR2 as SMNVEV (reference sequence). The CDR3 nucleotides read TGTGCCAGCAGTTTATCCCTAGCCCACAATGAGCAGTTCTTC. Translating gives CASSLSLAHNEQFF.

The J gene is TRBJ1-4, the V gene TRBV5-1; maybe TRBD1 (6 bases). CDR1 and CDR2 (germline): SGHRS, YFSETQ. Trimming left V 4 bases short and J 4 bases short, with 14 bases between. CDR3 length: 15 amino acids. This chain's CDR3 is CASSPSGQINEKLFF. The CDR3 DNA follows: TGCGCCAGCAGCCCTTCCGGACAGATTAATGAAAAACTGTTTTTT.

The gene calls are TRBV18 and TRBJ2-1, with 9 bases identical to TRBD2. Trimming removed 1 base from V and 6 bases from J; junction bases left unmatched: 13. From germline, CDR1 is KGHSH and CDR2 LQKENI. CDR3 length equals 18 residues. In DNA, the CDR3 is TGTGCCAGCTCACCACGAACCCTGACTAGCGGAGGGGGCAATGAGCAGTTCTTC. It specifies CASSPRTLTSGGGNEQFF.

The chain couples TRBV6-5 to TRBJ1-1; TRBD1 might be the D (6 bases). V lost 6 bases and J 4 bases, leaving 12 bases between the germline ends. The CDR3 totals 13 residues. CDR1 and CDR2 from the germline V gene are MNHEY and SVGAGI. CDR3 in amino acids: CASSKAGVTEAFF. The CDR3 coding sequence is TGTGCCAGCAGCAAAGCAGGGGTCACTGAAGCTTTCTTT.

The V gene is TRBV10-3, the J gene TRBJ2-1; 8 bases align to TRBD2. The CDR3 is 16 residues long. Looked up from germline, CDR1 is ENHRY and CDR2 is SYGVKD. With V trimmed by 3 bases and J by 0 bases, 4 bases remained unmatched. The chain's CDR3 is CAISDGLAGSYNEQFF. The CDR3 DNA is TGTGCCATCAGTGATGGGCTAGCGGGCTCCTACAATGAGCAGTTCTTC.

The chain uses TRBV6-4 and TRBJ2-3, with 7 bases fitting TRBD2. This CDR3 contains 14 residues. Trimming took 4 bases from V and 2 from J; bases not matched to a gene: 3. Germline values: CDR1 MRHNA, CDR2 SNTAGT. The CDR3 DNA follows: TGTGCCAGCAGTGTGGGAGGGGACACAGATACGCAGTATTTT. It is translated as CASSVGGDTDTQYF.

The chain employs TRBV15 and TRBJ2-5, with 8 bases matching TRBD2. The CDR3 is 16 residues long. Germline lookup yields CDR1 LNHNV and CDR2 YYDKDF (reference sequence). V shed 3 bases and J 0 bases; nucleotides not matched to a gene: 6. The CDR3 here is CATSSIELADQETQYF. The CDR3 nucleotides read TGTGCCACCAGCAGTATCGAACTAGCGGACCAAGAGACCCAGTACTTC.

The gene calls are TRBV18 and TRBJ2-7; D is perhaps TRBD2 (6 bases). V was pared by 3 bases and J by 1 base, with 7 bases between. CDR3 length: 13 residues. Germline CDR1 reads KGHSH; CDR2 reads LQKENI. CDR3 in DNA: TGTGCCAGCTCACCCGGGGGATCCTACGAGCAGTACTTC. As protein: CASSPGGSYEQYF.

In its sample, this clone was seen a few times. The chain uses TRBV5-4 and TRBJ1-2; no definite D call. CDR1 SGHNT and CDR2 YYREEE come from the germline V gene (reference sequence). The V gene lost 4 bases and the J gene lost 4 bases, with 11 bases spanning the gap. The CDR3 consists of 13 residues. CDR3 coding DNA: TGTGCCAGCAGCGCTACAGTGCCCTATGGCTACACCTTC. This encodes CASSATVPYGYTF.